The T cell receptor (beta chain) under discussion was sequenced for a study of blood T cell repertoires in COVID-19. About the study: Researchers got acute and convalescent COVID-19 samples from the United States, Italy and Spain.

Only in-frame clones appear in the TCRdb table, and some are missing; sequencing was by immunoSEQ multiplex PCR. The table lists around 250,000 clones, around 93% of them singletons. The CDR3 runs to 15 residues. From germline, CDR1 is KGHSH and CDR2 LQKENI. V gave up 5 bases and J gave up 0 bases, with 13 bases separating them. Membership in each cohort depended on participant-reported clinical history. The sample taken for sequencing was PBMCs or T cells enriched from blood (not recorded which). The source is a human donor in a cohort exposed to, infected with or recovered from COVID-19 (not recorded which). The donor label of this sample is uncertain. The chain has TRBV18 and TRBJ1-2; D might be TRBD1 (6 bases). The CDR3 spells CASSDRQNSNYGYTF. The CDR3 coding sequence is TGTGCCAGCTCAGACAGGCAGAACTCTAACTATGGCTACACCTTC.